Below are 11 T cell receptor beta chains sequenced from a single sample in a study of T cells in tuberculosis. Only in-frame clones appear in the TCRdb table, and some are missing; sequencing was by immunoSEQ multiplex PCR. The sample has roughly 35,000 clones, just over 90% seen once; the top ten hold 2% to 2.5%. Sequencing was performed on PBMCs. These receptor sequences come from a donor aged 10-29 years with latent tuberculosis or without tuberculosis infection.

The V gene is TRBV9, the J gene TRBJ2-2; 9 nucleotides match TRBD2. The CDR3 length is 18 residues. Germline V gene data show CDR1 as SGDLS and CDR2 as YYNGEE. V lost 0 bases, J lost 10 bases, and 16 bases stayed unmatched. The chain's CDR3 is CASSVEGLAGLSAEELFF. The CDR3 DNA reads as TGTGCCAGCAGCGTAGAAGGCCTAGCGGGACTCTCAGCTGAGGAGCTGTTTTTT.

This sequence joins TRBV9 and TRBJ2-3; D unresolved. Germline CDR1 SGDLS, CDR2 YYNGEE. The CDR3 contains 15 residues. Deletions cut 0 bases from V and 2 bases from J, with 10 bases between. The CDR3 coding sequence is TGTGCCAGCAGCGTAGTAGGCGGATTCACAGATACGCAGTATTTT. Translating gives CASSVVGGFTDTQYF.

CDR3: CASSQASMLSDTQYF. CDR3 DNA: TGTGCCAGCAGCCAAGCTAGCATGCTCTCGGATACGCAGTATTTT. The V gene is TRBV4-2, the J gene TRBJ2-3; TRBD2 might be the D (5 bases). Per the germline V gene, CDR1 is LGHNA and CDR2 is YNFKEQ. The CDR3 has 15 residues. Between the trimmed V and J ends, which lost 1 base and 6 bases, there was a span of 14 bases.

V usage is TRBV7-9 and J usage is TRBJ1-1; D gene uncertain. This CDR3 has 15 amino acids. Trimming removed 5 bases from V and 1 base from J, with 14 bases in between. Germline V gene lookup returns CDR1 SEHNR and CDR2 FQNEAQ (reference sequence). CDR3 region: CASSPHNSGNTEAFF. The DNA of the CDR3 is TGTGCCAGCAGCCCTCACAACTCGGGGAACACTGAAGCTTTCTTT. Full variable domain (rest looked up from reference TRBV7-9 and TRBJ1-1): DTGVSQNPRHKITKRGQNVTFRCDPISEHNRLYWYRQTLGQGPEFLTYFQNEAQLEKSRLLSDRFSAERPKGSFSTLEIQRTEQGDSAMYLCASSPHNSGNTEAFFGQGTRLTVV.

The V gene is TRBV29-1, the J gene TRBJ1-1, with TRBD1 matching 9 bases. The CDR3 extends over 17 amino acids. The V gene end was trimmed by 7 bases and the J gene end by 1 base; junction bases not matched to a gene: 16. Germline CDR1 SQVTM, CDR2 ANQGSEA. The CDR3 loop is CSAEPVLGQGTNTEAFF. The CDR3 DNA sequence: TGCAGCGCAGAACCGGTTCTTGGACAGGGGACGAACACTGAAGCTTTCTTT.

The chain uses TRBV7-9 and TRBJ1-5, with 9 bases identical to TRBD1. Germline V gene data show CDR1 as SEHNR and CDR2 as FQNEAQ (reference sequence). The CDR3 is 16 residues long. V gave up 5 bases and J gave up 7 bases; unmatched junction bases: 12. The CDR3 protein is CASSGRYRGRRQPQHF. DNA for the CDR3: TGTGCCAGCAGCGGTCGCTACAGGGGGCGTCGGCAGCCCCAGCATTTT.

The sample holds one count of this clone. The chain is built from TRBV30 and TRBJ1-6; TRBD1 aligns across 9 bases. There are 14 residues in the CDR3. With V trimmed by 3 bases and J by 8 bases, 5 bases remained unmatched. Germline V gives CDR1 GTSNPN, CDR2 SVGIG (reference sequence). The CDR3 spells CAWSPGQGHSPLHF. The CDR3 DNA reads TGTGCCTGGAGCCCGGGACAGGGCCATTCACCCCTCCACTTT.

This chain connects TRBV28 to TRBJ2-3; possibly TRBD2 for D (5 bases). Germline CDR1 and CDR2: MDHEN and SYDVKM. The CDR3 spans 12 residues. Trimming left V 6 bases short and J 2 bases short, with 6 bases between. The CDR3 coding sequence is TGTGCCAGCAGGCGGGTCACAGATACGCAGTATTTT. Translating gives CASRRVTDTQYF.

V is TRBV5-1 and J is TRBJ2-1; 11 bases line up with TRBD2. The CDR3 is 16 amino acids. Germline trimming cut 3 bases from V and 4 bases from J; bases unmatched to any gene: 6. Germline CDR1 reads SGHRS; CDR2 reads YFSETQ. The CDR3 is CASSSLASGRYNEQFF. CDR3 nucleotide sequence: TGCGCCAGCAGCTCCTTGGCTAGCGGGAGGTACAATGAGCAGTTCTTC.

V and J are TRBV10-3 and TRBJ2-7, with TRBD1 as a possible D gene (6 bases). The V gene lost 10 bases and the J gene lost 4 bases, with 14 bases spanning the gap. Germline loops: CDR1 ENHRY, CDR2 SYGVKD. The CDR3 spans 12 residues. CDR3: CATGTPPYEQYF. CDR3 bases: TGTGCCACCGGGACACCTCCTTACGAGCAGTACTTC.

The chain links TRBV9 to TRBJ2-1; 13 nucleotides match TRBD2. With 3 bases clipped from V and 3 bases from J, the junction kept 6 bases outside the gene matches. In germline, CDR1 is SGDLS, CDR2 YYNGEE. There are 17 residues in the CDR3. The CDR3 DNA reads TGTGCCAGCAGCGCGGGACTAGCGGGGAGTCTCTACAATGAGCAGTTCTTC. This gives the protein CASSAGLAGSLYNEQFF.